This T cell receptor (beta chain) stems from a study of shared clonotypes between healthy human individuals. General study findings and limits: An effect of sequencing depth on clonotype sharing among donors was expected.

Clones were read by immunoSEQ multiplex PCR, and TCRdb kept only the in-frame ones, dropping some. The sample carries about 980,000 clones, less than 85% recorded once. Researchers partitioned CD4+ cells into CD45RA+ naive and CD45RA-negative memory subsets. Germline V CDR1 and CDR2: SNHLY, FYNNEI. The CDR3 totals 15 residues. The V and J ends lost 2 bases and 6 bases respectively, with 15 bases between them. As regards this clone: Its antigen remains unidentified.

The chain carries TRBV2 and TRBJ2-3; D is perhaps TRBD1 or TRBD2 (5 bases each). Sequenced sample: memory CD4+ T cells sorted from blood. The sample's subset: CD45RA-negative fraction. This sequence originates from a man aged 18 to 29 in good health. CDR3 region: CASSEQGVATDTQYF. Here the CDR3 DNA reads TGTGCCAGCAGTGAACAGGGTGTAGCGACGGATACGCAGTATTTT.